The clone carrying this T cell receptor (beta chain) was seen a few times. Treatment described: oral pan-JAK inhibitor, 5-10 mg twice daily. This specimen comes from a study of CD8+ T cells in alopecia areata. As the sequencing template, cDNA was produced by extracting RNA and reverse transcribing it. TCRdb's copy holds only in-frame clones and misses some; the assay was immunoSEQ multiplex PCR. This repertoire shows roughly 120,000 clones, less than 60% found once; its top ten account for approximately 3.1%. This CDR3 spans 14 amino acids. V dropped 7 bases and J dropped 2 bases, with 14 bases sitting between them. The germline CDR1 and CDR2 sequences are SNHLY and FYNNEI.

This clonotype was obtained from a human donor with alopecia areata. The sample here was CD4+ T cells sorted from blood, taken at week 24, from a patient treated with tofacitinib. This sequence joins TRBV2 and TRBJ1-1; D perhaps matches TRBD1 (6 bases). CDR3 in DNA: TGTGCCAGCAACCGACAGGAGACAAACACTGAAGCTTTCTTT. This codes for CASNRQETNTEAFF.